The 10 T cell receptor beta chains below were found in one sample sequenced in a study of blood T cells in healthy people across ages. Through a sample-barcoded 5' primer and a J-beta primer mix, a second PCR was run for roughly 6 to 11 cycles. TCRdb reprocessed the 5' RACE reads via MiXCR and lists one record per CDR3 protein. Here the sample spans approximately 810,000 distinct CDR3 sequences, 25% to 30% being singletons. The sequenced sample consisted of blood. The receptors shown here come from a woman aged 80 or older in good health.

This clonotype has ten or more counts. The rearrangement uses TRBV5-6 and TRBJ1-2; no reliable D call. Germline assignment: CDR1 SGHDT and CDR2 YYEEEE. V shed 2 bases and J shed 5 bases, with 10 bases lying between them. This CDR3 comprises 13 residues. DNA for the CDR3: TGTGCCAGCAGCTTCCCGGGCTATTATGGCTACACCTTC. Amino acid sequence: CASSFPGYYGYTF.

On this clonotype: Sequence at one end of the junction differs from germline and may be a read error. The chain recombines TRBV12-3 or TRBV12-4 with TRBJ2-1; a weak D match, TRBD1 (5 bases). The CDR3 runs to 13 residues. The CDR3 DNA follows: TGTGCCAGCAGTTTAGGGGGCTACAATGAGCAGGTCTTC. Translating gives CASSLGGYNEQVF.

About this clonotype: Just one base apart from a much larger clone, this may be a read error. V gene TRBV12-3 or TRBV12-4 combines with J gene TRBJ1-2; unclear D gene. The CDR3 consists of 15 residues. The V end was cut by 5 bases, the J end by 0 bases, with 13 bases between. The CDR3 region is CASSVQGATNYGYTF. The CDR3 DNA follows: TGTGCCAGCAGTGTACAAGGCGCAACTAACTATGGCTACACCTTC.

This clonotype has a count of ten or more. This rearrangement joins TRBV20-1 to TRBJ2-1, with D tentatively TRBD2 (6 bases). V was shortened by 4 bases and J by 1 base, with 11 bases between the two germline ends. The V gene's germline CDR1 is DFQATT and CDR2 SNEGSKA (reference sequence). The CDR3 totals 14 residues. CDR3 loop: CSAKGTRSYNEQFF. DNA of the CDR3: TGCAGTGCTAAGGGGACTCGGTCCTACAATGAGCAGTTCTTC.

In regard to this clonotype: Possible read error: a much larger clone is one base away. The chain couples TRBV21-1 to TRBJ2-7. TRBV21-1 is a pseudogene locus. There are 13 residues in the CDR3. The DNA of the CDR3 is TGTGCCAGCAGCACACCTTGGGTGGATGAGCAGTACTTC. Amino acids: CASSTPWVDEQYF.

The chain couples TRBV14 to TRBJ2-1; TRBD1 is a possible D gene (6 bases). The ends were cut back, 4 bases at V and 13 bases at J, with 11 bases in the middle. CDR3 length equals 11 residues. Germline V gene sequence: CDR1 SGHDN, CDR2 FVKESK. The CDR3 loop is CASSLGTTQFF. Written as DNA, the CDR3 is TGTGCCAGCAGCCTTGGGACAACTCAGTTCTTC.

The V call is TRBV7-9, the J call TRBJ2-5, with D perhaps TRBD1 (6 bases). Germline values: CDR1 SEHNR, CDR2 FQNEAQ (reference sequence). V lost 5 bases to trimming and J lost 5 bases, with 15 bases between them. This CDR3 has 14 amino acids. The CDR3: CASSGRTAGETQYF. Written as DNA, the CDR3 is TGTGCCAGCAGCGGACGGACAGCCGGGGAGACCCAGTACTTC.

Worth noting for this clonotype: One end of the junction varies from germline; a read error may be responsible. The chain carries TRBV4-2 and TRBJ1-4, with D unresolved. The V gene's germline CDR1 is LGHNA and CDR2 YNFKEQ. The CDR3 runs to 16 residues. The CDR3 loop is CAGSQSSQATNEKLFF. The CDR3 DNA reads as TGTGCCGGCAGCCAAAGCAGCCAGGCAACTAATGAAAAACTGTTTTTT.

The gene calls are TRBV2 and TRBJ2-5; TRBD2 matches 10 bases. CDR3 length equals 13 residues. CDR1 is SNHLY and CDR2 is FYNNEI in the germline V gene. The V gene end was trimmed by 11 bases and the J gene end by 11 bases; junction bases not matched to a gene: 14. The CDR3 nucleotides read TGTGCCGATGGACTAGCGGAGTGCGCTGAGCAGTACTTC. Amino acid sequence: CADGLAECAEQYF.

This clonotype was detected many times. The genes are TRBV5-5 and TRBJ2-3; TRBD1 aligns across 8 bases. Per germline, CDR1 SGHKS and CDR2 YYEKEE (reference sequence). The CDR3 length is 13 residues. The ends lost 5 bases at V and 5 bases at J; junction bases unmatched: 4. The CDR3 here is CASSQQGGDTQYF. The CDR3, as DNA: TGTGCCAGCAGTCAACAGGGGGGAGATACGCAGTATTTT.